The 11 T cell receptor beta chains presented below share a single source sample, sequenced in a study of shared clonotypes between healthy human individuals (dated by TCRdb to 2018 to 2020). Receptor amplification or capture employed the immunoSEQ multiplex PCR assay. The immuneACCESS repertoire file appears here via TCRdb, limited to in-frame rearrangements. These files lack a portion of the clones; in checked studies, under half of the deficit traces to unresolved V genes, and the cause of the others is not known. Present in this sample are roughly 500,000 clones, 70% to 80% of which were seen just once. The ten largest clones represent roughly 13% of the sample. Sequenced sample: PBMCs. The receptors were sampled from a woman aged 40 to 50 in good health. Some clones in this sample may be carry-over from other donors' samples.

The chain is built from TRBV28 and TRBJ1-2, with D uncertain. Trimming stripped 8 bases from V and 5 bases from J, with 9 bases between. Germline V gene sequence: CDR1 MDHEN, CDR2 SYDVKM. The CDR3 length is 11 residues. CDR3 nucleotides: TGTGCCAGCCAAGATTGGTATGGCTACACCTTC. It encodes CASQDWYGYTF.

This clone appeared a single time. This chain links TRBV7-2 with TRBJ2-5, with 11 nucleotides matching TRBD2. Looked up from germline, CDR1 is SGHTA and CDR2 is FQGNSA. The CDR3 is 14 residues long. J lost 3 bases, V lost 5 bases, and 2 bases had no gene match. In DNA form, the CDR3 reads TGTGCCAGCAGCAAGGGACTAGCGGAAGAGACCCAGTACTTC. This encodes CASSKGLAEETQYF. The full variable domain, completed using reference TRBV7-2 and TRBJ2-5, is GAGVSQSPSNKVTEKGKDVELRCDPISGHTALYWYRQSLGQGLEFLIYFQGNSAPDKSGLPSDRFSAERTGGSVSTLTIQRTQQEDSAVYLCASSKGLAEETQYFGPGTRLLVL.

As DNA, the CDR3 is TGTGCCAGTATCGGCGGGACCTACACCGGGGAGCTGTTTTTT. Its translation is CASIGGTYTGELFF. The chain combines TRBV19 with TRBJ2-2, with D possibly matching TRBD2 (6 bases). Germline V gives CDR1 LNHDA, CDR2 SQIVND (reference sequence). Trimming removed 7 bases at V and 3 bases at J, with 12 bases between. CDR3 length: 14 residues.

The CDR3 here is CASSSFRDRGRVNYEQYF. In nucleotides, the CDR3 is TGCGCCAGCAGCTCGTTCCGGGACAGGGGGCGAGTAAACTACGAGCAGTACTTC. This chain uses TRBV5-1 with TRBJ2-7, with 12 bases that match TRBD1. V gave up 3 bases and J gave up 3 bases; unmatched junction bases: 13. The length of the CDR3 is 18 residues. CDR1 is SGHRS and CDR2 is YFSETQ in the germline V gene.

The CDR3 region has the DNA TGTGCCAGCACAACGGGGGCGCTGTCCACCGGGGAGCTGTTTTTT. Amino acid sequence: CASTTGALSTGELFF. This chain uses TRBV28 with TRBJ2-2; D may be TRBD1 or TRBD2 (6 bases each). Trimming took off 7 bases at V and 4 bases at J, with 16 bases between the two ends. There are 15 residues in the CDR3. The germline gives CDR1 MDHEN, CDR2 SYDVKM.

The sample holds one count of this clone. The chain uses TRBV4-1 and TRBJ1-4; D is unresolved. Germline V gene lookup returns CDR1 MGHRA and CDR2 YSYEKL. This CDR3 is built from 14 residues. V lost 4 bases and J lost 5, with 11 bases in between. The CDR3 DNA sequence: TGCGCCAGCAGCCGGCCAGAAACCAATGAAAAACTGTTTTTT. This codes for CASSRPETNEKLFF.

This chain connects TRBV21-1 to TRBJ1-1; the DNA was not compared with TRBD1, the D call given in the table. TRBV21-1 is labeled a pseudogene. The CDR3 contains 14 residues. The CDR3 loop is CASTPGTGDTEAFF. CDR3 nucleotide sequence: TGTGCCAGCACCCCCGGGACAGGTGACACTGAAGCTTTCTTT.

V gene TRBV11-2 combines with J gene TRBJ2-1, with TRBD2 matching 9 bases. There are 16 residues in the CDR3. CDR1 is SGHAT and CDR2 is FQNNGV in the germline V gene. The ends lost 2 bases at V and 2 bases at J; junction bases unmatched: 4. CDR3 DNA: TGTGCCAGCAGCTTACGGCTAGCGGGAACCTACAATGAGCAGTTCTTC. Protein sequence: CASSLRLAGTYNEQFF.

The chain couples TRBV7-6 to TRBJ1-6, with D unresolved. The CDR3 is 12 amino acids. V shed 8 bases and J shed 7 bases, with 9 bases lying between them. CDR1 is SGHVS and CDR2 is FNYEAQ in the germline V gene. The CDR3, as DNA: TGTGCCAGCGGTACACGGAATTCACCCCTCCACTTT. Translation gives CASGTRNSPLHF.

The chain couples TRBV28 to TRBJ2-7; 9 bases line up with TRBD1. The germline CDR1 and CDR2 sequences are MDHEN and SYDVKM. V shed 8 bases, J shed 2 bases, and the junction held 10 bases outside the gene matches. The CDR3 is 15 residues long. This CDR3 reads CASLPQGALPYEQYF. DNA for the CDR3: TGTGCCAGCCTCCCACAGGGGGCCCTCCCCTACGAGCAGTACTTC.

In its sample, this clone was seen once. The V and J genes are TRBV7-9 and TRBJ2-5; 10 bases map to TRBD2. Germline CDR1 reads SEHNR; CDR2 reads FQNEAQ (reference sequence). V lost 5 bases and J lost 2; bases outside the gene matches: 14. The CDR3 runs to 18 residues. Here the CDR3 reads CASSRIRLAGEQQETQYF. The CDR3 DNA is TGTGCCAGCAGCCGGATCAGACTAGCGGGCGAGCAACAAGAGACCCAGTACTTC.